This T cell receptor beta chain is from a study of cytomegalovirus exposure and HLA in healthy donors. Study results and caveats: Using the classifier, cytomegalovirus status was reportedly diagnosed with high specificity and sensitivity. In the 130 or so validation repertoires, a later analysis found that first-cohort TCR clusters tended to co-occur. Investigators reported over 150 TCR beta chains as tied to cytomegalovirus.

Turning to this clone: Its antigen is undetermined.

V dropped 6 bases and J dropped 2 bases, with 17 bases sitting between them. CDR3 size: 16 residues. The germline V gene encodes CDR1 MDHEN and CDR2 SYDVKM. Only in-frame clones appear in the TCRdb table, and some are missing; sequencing was by immunoSEQ multiplex PCR. The table records over 150,000 clones, 75% to 90% of them present only once. This rearrangement joins TRBV28 to TRBJ1-5, with a possible D match to TRBD1 (5 bases). The sequenced sample consisted of PBMCs. The source of this sequence is a man aged 18 to 29 in good health and CMV-seropositive. The CDR3 coding sequence is TGTGCCAGCAGACCTATTCTTGGAGGGGGCAATCAGCCCCAGCATTTT. Protein sequence: CASRPILGGGNQPQHF.